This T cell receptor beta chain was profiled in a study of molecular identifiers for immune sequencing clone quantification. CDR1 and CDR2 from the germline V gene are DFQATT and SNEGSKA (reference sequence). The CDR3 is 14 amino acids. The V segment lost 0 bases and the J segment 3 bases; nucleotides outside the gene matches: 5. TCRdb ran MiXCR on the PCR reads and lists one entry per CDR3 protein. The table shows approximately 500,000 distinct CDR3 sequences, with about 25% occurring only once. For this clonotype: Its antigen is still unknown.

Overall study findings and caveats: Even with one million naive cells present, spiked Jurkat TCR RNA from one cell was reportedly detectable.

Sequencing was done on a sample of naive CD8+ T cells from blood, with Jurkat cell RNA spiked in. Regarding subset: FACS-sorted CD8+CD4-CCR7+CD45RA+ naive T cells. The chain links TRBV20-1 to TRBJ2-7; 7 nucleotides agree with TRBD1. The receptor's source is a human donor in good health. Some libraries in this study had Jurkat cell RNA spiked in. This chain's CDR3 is CSARDINRGYEQYF. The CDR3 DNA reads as TGCAGTGCTAGAGATATAAACAGGGGCTACGAGCAGTACTTC.